These T cell receptor beta chains were read from a single sample in a study. One entry per CDR3 protein results from TCRdb running MiXCR on the reads. This table holds 6,500 to 7,500 distinct CDR3 sequences, roughly 32% found once. The sample comprised blood. These receptors all come from a human donor. Both conserved end residues are part of each CDR3. D genes are given only for firm matches. Size values are once, few and many counts, or a class for expanded clones, and some rows have none.

TRBJ2-1	NA	TRBV28	NA	CASSPGWPQGSDTQFF	TGTGCCAGCAGTCCAGGCTGGCCCCAAGGATCAGATACGCAGTTCTTC
TRBJ1-6	TRBD1	TRBV4-2	medium-sized	CASSQDGDRGGSPLHF	TGTGCCAGCAGCCAAGATGGAGACAGGGGTGGGTCACCCCTCCACTTT
TRBJ1-2	TRBD1	TRBV30	NA	CAWSRGTAPIYTF	TGTGCCTGGAGCAGGGGGACGGCCCCTATCTACACCTTC
TRBJ2-3	NA	TRBV7-8	NA	CASSLNVGEGFTDTQYF	TGTGCCAGCAGCTTAAATGTAGGAGAGGGCTTCACAGATACGCAGTATTTT
TRBJ1-5	NA	TRBV29-1	NA	CSVEEAGLGGQPQHF	TGCAGCGTTGAAGAGGCCGGACTGGGCGGCCAGCCCCAGCATTTT
TRBJ2-1	NA	TRBV30	NA	CAWSVTGGNEQFF	TGTGCCTGGAGTGTAACGGGCGGCAATGAGCAGTTCTTC
TRBJ2-7	TRBD1	TRBV30	medium-sized	CAWSVFRGIHEQYF	TGTGCCTGGAGTGTATTCAGGGGGATCCACGAGCAGTACTTC
TRBJ2-1	TRBD2	TRBV14	NA	CASSHRLAGGTSAYNEQFF	TGTGCCAGCAGCCACCGACTAGCGGGAGGGACCTCAGCCTACAATGAGCAGTTCTTC
TRBJ2-3	NA	TRBV29-1	medium-sized	CSVEESSTQYF	TGCAGCGTTGAGGAGTCCAGTACGCAGTATTTT
TRBJ1-6	NA	TRBV4-2	NA	CASSQDSGSNQPLHF	TGTGCCAGCAGCCAAGATTCGGGTAGCAATCAGCCCCTCCACTTT
TRBJ1-2	NA	TRBV30	NA	CAWSASPAPVNYGYTF	TGTGCCTGGAGTGCTTCCCCGGCACCCGTGAACTATGGCTACACCTTC
TRBJ2-1	TRBD1	TRBV29-1	medium-sized	CSVGGVQSSYNEQFF	TGCAGCGTAGGGGGCGTCCAAAGCTCCTACAATGAGCAGTTCTTC
TRBJ2-5	TRBD2	TRBV20-1	many	CSAQVPRERQTQYF	TGCAGTGCACAGGTCCCGCGGGAGCGACAGACCCAGTACTTC
TRBJ1-1	NA	TRBV29-1	medium-sized	CSATDWNTEAFF	TGCAGCGCAACGGACTGGAACACTGAAGCTTTCTTT
TRBJ2-2	NA	TRBV30	NA	CAWTGELFF	TGTGCCTGGACCGGGGAGCTGTTTTTT
TRBJ1-5	NA	TRBV29-1	medium-sized	CSVRGGARDQPQHF	TGCAGCGTGAGGGGAGGGGCGCGGGATCAGCCCCAGCATTTT
TRBJ2-2	NA	TRBV30	NA	CAMEGVSGTGELFF	TGTGCCATGGAGGGAGTATCGGGTACCGGGGAGCTGTTTTTT
TRBJ2-7	TRBD1	TRBV20-1	medium-sized	CSARGGQDSYEQYF	TGCAGTGCTAGGGGTGGACAGGACTCCTACGAGCAGTACTTC
TRBJ2-3	NA	TRBV29-1	medium-sized	CSADGGNRADTQYF	TGCAGCGCGGATGGGGGAAATAGGGCAGATACGCAGTATTTT
TRBJ1-1	TRBD1	TRBV14	NA	CASSHFGQGWTEAFF	TGTGCCAGCAGCCACTTCGGACAGGGTTGGACTGAAGCTTTCTTT
TRBJ2-2	NA	TRBV4-2	many	CASSQDIVVRSLANSPGELFF	TGTGCCAGCAGCCAAGATATAGTGGTGAGGAGCCTGGCGAATTCCCCCGGGGAGCTGTTTTTT
TRBJ2-7	NA	TRBV14	few	CASSQLVYEQYF	TGTGCCAGCAGCCAACTAGTCTACGAGCAGTACTTC
TRBJ1-4	NA	TRBV30	NA	CAWSVRGAGKLFF	TGTGCCTGGAGTGTACGTGGAGCAGGAAAACTGTTTTTT
TRBJ1-1	NA	TRBV4-2	medium-sized	CASSQEGQVDTEAFF	TGTGCCAGCAGCCAAGAGGGTCAGGTCGACACTGAAGCTTTCTTT
TRBJ2-6	NA	TRBV29-1	medium-sized	CSARVDGRGSGANVLTF	TGCAGCGCTCGTGTAGATGGTAGGGGCTCTGGGGCCAACGTCCTGACTTTC
TRBJ2-1	TRBD2	TRBV29-1	medium-sized	CSVEPRTSGRRYNEQFF	TGCAGCGTTGAACCCCGGACTAGCGGGAGGCGGTACAATGAGCAGTTCTTC
TRBJ1-2	NA	TRBV29-1	few	CSAETTNYGYTF	TGCAGCGCCGAGACAACAAACTATGGCTACACCTTC
TRBJ2-5	NA	TRBV20-1	NA	CSARDPVPRGGLETQYF	TGCAGTGCTAGAGATCCTGTTCCTCGTGGCGGACTTGAGACCCAGTACTTC
TRBJ1-5	NA	TRBV4-2	medium-sized	CASSQGRGEQPQHF	TGTGCCAGCAGCCAAGGGAGGGGTGAACAGCCCCAGCATTTT
TRBJ2-7	NA	TRBV29-1	NA	CSEPGRSRNEQYF	TGCAGCGAACCGGGACGGAGCAGGAACGAGCAGTACTTC
TRBJ2-1	NA	TRBV7-3	large	CASSLEGLNEQFF	TGTGCCAGCAGCTTAGAGGGGCTAAATGAGCAGTTCTTC
TRBJ2-1	NA	TRBV4-2	many	CASSQAPAGNEQFF	TGTGCCAGCAGCCAAGCGCCAGCCGGCAATGAGCAGTTCTTC
TRBJ2-7	NA	TRBV29-1	NA	CSGYSYEQYF	TGCAGCGGGTACTCCTACGAGCAGTACTTC
TRBJ2-1	NA	TRBV7-6	NA	CASSSINQPQQFF	TGTGCCAGCAGCTCTATCAATCAGCCCCAGCAGTTCTTC
TRBJ2-2	TRBD1	TRBV30	NA	CAMEGQANTGELFF	TGTGCCATGGAGGGACAGGCGAACACCGGGGAGCTGTTTTTT
TRBJ1-2	NA	TRBV20-1	medium-sized	CSARDLTLASLSNYGYTF	TGCAGTGCTAGAGATCTGACATTAGCCTCGTTATCTAACTATGGCTACACCTTC
TRBJ2-1	NA	TRBV14	NA	CASSQASRTSEQFF	TGTGCCAGCAGCCAGGCCTCCCGGACGTCCGAGCAGTTCTTC
TRBJ1-2	NA	TRBV20-1	medium-sized	CSARWDAFSPYGYTF	TGCAGTGCTAGATGGGACGCCTTTAGCCCTTATGGCTACACCTTC